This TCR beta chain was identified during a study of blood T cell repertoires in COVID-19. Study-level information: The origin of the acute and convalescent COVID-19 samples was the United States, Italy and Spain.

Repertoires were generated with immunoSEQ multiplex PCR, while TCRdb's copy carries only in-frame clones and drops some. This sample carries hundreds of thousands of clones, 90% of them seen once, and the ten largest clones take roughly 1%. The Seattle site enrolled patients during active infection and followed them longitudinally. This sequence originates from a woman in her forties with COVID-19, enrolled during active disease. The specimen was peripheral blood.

The CDR3 is CASSEAQGSLGTGELFF. The CDR3 bases are TGTGCCAGCAGTGAAGCACAGGGATCCCTAGGTACCGGGGAGCTGTTTTTT. The V call is TRBV2, the J call TRBJ2-2; maybe TRBD1 (6 bases). The CDR3 loop spans 17 amino acids. V was pared by 0 bases and J by 5 bases, with 16 bases between. Germline assignment: CDR1 SNHLY and CDR2 FYNNEI.